Reported below is one T cell receptor beta chain. Its antigen remains unknown. Only in-frame clones appear in the TCRdb table, and some are missing; sequencing was by immunoSEQ multiplex PCR. Seen here are about 77,000 clones, around 90% observed once, and the top ten hold around 0.15%. The record originates from a study of human versus mouse CDR3 diversity and MHC coevolution. Study outcomes and limitations: On average, humans showed more CDR3 deletions and insertions than mice. Clonal inequality was lowest in two of the three human donors.

Sorting isolated naive CD4 T cells lacking CD45RO and expressing CD62L. The length of the CDR3 is 16 residues. Unmatched junction bases numbered 1, after V lost 0 bases and J lost 4 bases. The germline V gene encodes CDR1 LNHNV and CDR2 YYDKDF (reference sequence). The TCR sequence derives from a person aged 30-69 years in good health. The specimen sequenced was naive CD4+ T cells from blood. Stated subset: CD45RO-negative CD62L-positive naive CD4 T cells. This rearrangement joins TRBV15 to TRBJ2-1, with 12 bases that match TRBD2. The CDR3 here is CATSRDGLAGYNEQFF. The CDR3 DNA reads as TGTGCCACCAGCAGAGACGGACTAGCGGGGTACAATGAGCAGTTCTTC.